This T cell receptor (beta chain) was recovered during a study of PD-1 blockade in classical Hodgkin lymphoma. Every patient was affected by relapse after autologous stem cell transplantation, while exposure to brentuximab vedotin was not uniform. Reported best responses ranged across complete response, partial response or progressive disease. The CDR3 contains 16 residues. Germline lookup yields CDR1 MNHEY and CDR2 SVGAGI. Trimming took off 0 bases at V and 4 bases at J, with 13 bases between the two ends. This clone was seen more than once but under ten times. The antigen remains unidentified. General study results and limits: Diversity similar to that of newly diagnosed patients was seen at baseline in complete responders. After ASCT, patients who started nivolumab under 1 year later were excluded.

Using immunoSEQ multiplex PCR, the repertoire was profiled, and TCRdb retains in-frame clones only, with some absent. The data show approximately 60,000 clones, with approximately 88% seen just once and about an eighth held by the top ten. The sequencing used peripheral blood mononuclear cells (PBMCs), collected at baseline. The TCR comes from a human donor with classical Hodgkin lymphoma. V gene TRBV6-5 combines with J gene TRBJ1-5, with D tentatively TRBD1 (5 bases). DNA for the CDR3: TGTGCCAGCAGTTACTCGGGGGGTGGACGGAATCAGCCCCAGCATTTT. It codes for CASSYSGGGRNQPQHF.